This record covers a single T cell receptor (beta chain). Its antigen is as yet unknown. The data were obtained in a study of Tregs in tolerant kidney transplant recipients. Study at large: An approximately three-day belatacept mixed lymphocyte reaction, sometimes plus 5-day graft donor restimulation, preceded CD4+CD25+CD127- sorting.

Data came from immunoSEQ multiplex PCR; TCRdb stores just in-frame clones and leaves some out. The sample lists approximately 20,000 clones; approximately 65% were seen once. General study results and limits: Biological reproducibility was not directly addressed, but technical replication error appeared minimal.

This CDR3 has 14 residues. The V gene's germline CDR1 is SGHTA and CDR2 FQGNSA. V lost 2 bases to trimming and J lost 10 bases, with 12 bases between them. This receptor was taken from a human donor in good health. The chain uses TRBV7-2 and TRBJ1-6; TRBD1 might be the D (5 bases). The material sequenced was Tregs from blood cultured with allogeneic cells. CDR3 DNA: TGTGCCAGCAGCTTATATCAGGGCGCCTCACCCCTCCACTTT. It codes for CASSLYQGASPLHF.